This T cell receptor (beta chain) originates from a study of cytomegalovirus exposure and HLA in healthy donors. The table lists this clone with a count of one. The CDR3 contains 16 residues. Germline V gene sequence: CDR1 SGHNT, CDR2 YYREEE (reference sequence). V gave up 0 bases and J gave up 5 bases; unmatched junction bases: 9. In the PCR, 60 Vbeta and 13 Jbeta primers were used. Generated by immunoSEQ multiplex PCR, the TCRdb table keeps only in-frame clones and is missing some. The table has around 75,000 clones, 60% to 85% seen once. The origin of this receptor is a young man in good health and CMV-seronegative. Sample: PBMCs. The chain carries TRBV5-4 and TRBJ2-5; 8 bases are a match to TRBD2. Here the CDR3 reads CASSLEVAGRRETQYF. CDR3 DNA sequence: TGTGCCAGCAGCTTGGAGGTAGCGGGGCGGAGGGAGACCCAGTACTTC.